The sequence of this T cell receptor (beta chain) was determined in a study of identical twins. To note about this clonotype: The antigen is not known.

Unique molecular identifiers were in the cDNA, with template-switch universal primer binding. TCRdb itself ran the 5' RACE reads through MiXCR, one entry per CDR3 protein. In the table there are 1.5 million to 2 million distinct CDR3 sequences, around 29% of which are singletons. The V gene end was trimmed by 4 bases and the J gene end by 2 bases; junction bases not matched to a gene: 5. This CDR3 contains 15 residues. The germline CDR1 and CDR2 sequences are SGHVS and FNYEAQ. Study-level findings and limits: Cord blood beta clonotypes that were abundant carried fewer insertions, and memory repertoires showed no such trend.

This clonotype was sampled from a newborn girl in good health. This chain uses TRBV7-6 with TRBJ2-3; 8 nucleotides align to TRBD2. The material sequenced was cord blood. The CDR3 DNA is TGTGCCAGCAGCTCCGGGACTAGGGACACAGATACGCAGTATTTT. Amino acids: CASSSGTRDTDTQYF.